Each of the 30 T cell receptor beta chains below was sequenced from the same sample in a study of beta chain features in type 1 diabetes. These TCRs' antigens remain unknown. Reverse transcription of all isolated RNA meant that expressed TCRB transcripts were sequenced. Profiling relied on immunoSEQ multiplex PCR, and the TCRdb table lists in-frame clones only, not all of them. The profile covers 600,000 to 700,000 clones, with roughly 12% appearing a single time and around 0.12% taken by the ten largest. The study's findings and limits: Researchers report that Type 1 diabetes patients had moderately but significantly shorter TCRB CDR3s across all four CD4+ subsets.

The sequenced material came from naive CD4+ T cells from blood. These TCRs come from a young man with type 1 diabetes.

V usage is TRBV28 and J usage is TRBJ2-7; D gene ambiguous. In germline, CDR1 is MDHEN, CDR2 SYDVKM. Trimming removed 2 bases from V and 5 bases from J, with 7 bases in between. CDR3 length equals 12 residues. CDR3 amino acids: CASSLVANEQYF. The DNA of the CDR3 is TGTGCCAGCAGTTTAGTCGCCAACGAGCAGTACTTC.

The chain carries TRBV2 and TRBJ2-7, with no clear D. This CDR3 comprises 12 residues. V was trimmed by 5 bases and J by 0 bases, leaving 5 bases between them. Germline CDR1 reads SNHLY; CDR2 reads FYNNEI. CDR3 protein: CASSLSSYEQYF. The CDR3 DNA sequence: TGTGCCAGCAGTTTAAGCTCCTACGAGCAGTACTTC.

V usage is TRBV11-2 and J usage is TRBJ2-1; TRBD1 is a possible D gene (6 bases). Germline CDR1 reads SGHAT; CDR2 reads FQNNGV. Trimming pared 5 bases from V and 1 base from J, leaving 21 bases between. The CDR3 has 18 amino acids. For the CDR3, the DNA is TGTGCCAGCAGCCCCACCGGGCTACAGGGAGAGTCCTACAATGAGCAGTTCTTC. It yields the protein CASSPTGLQGESYNEQFF.

The chain joins TRBV9 to TRBJ2-4; 7 nucleotides align to TRBD1. This CDR3 has 16 amino acids. The junction had 4 bases not matched to a gene; V was cut back by 0 bases and J by 1 base. Germline CDR1 reads SGDLS; CDR2 reads YYNGEE. Here the CDR3 DNA reads TGTGCCAGCAGCGTAGGCACAGGGGACGCCAAAAACATTCAGTACTTC. Translating it yields CASSVGTGDAKNIQYF.

This clone was seen only a few times. The chain employs TRBV30 and TRBJ1-3; D is unresolved. Germline CDR1 reads GTSNPN; CDR2 reads SVGIG (reference sequence). There are 15 residues in the CDR3. V was clipped by 4 bases and J by 2 bases, with 15 bases between them. This CDR3 reads CAWTPAGYPGNTIYF. Written as DNA, the CDR3 is TGTGCCTGGACCCCGGCGGGGTACCCTGGAAACACCATATATTTT.

This CDR3 is CASSPDSSNYGYTF. DNA of the CDR3: TGTGCCAGCAGCCCGGACAGTAGTAACTATGGCTACACCTTC. The V gene is TRBV7-3, the J gene TRBJ1-2, with D possibly matching TRBD1 (6 bases). The CDR3 contains 14 residues. The germline CDR1 and CDR2 sequences are SGHTA and FQGTGA. Trimming pared 5 bases from V and 1 base from J, leaving 11 bases between.

The rearrangement uses TRBV5-6 and TRBJ2-2; 7 positions match TRBD2. Losses at the gene ends were 0 bases for V and 5 bases for J; bases not matched to a gene: 7. Per germline, CDR1 SGHDT and CDR2 YYEEEE. The CDR3 contains 16 residues. In DNA form, the CDR3 reads TGTGCCAGCAGCTTGGGAGTAGCAGCGGGGACCGGGGAGCTGTTTTTT. This translates into CASSLGVAAGTGELFF.

The chain joins TRBV28 to TRBJ2-1; D is undetermined. The CDR3 extends over 13 amino acids. Germline CDR1 is MDHEN and CDR2 is SYDVKM. Trimming took 2 bases from V and 6 from J, leaving 8 bases between them. The CDR3 loop is CASSLKQSNEQFF. DNA for the CDR3: TGTGCCAGCAGTTTAAAACAGTCCAATGAGCAGTTCTTC.

The genes are TRBV29-1 and TRBJ1-4, with TRBD1 matching 7 bases. The V and J ends lost 8 bases and 4 bases, in that order; junction bases with no gene match: 7. The CDR3 is 13 residues long. CDR1 and CDR2 from the germline V gene are SQVTM and ANQGSEA. The CDR3 DNA reads TGCAGCTTTTGGGACAGCCTTAATGAAAAACTGTTTTTT. Its protein product is CSFWDSLNEKLFF.

The CDR3 loop reads CASSDGTAYEQYF. CDR3 nucleotide sequence: TGTGCCAGCTCAGATGGCACGGCCTACGAGCAGTACTTC. The rearrangement uses TRBV18 and TRBJ2-5, with D unresolved. The last part of the DNA fits TRBJ2-7 better; the J call may be wrong. Germline CDR1 KGHSH, CDR2 LQKENI. The CDR3 is made up of 13 amino acids.

This clone showed up just a few times. Additional DNA sequences in this sample encode the identical CDR3. The J gene is TRBJ2-3, the V gene TRBV30, with D perhaps assigned TRBD1 or TRBD2 (5 bases each). V gave up 8 bases and J gave up 3 bases, with 18 bases separating them. Germline-derived CDR1 and CDR2 are GTSNPN and SVGIG (reference sequence). The CDR3 has 14 residues. CDR3 protein: CAATGQRGTDTQYF. CDR3 nucleotides: TGTGCCGCAACGGGGCAGCGAGGGACAGATACGCAGTATTTT.

This chain joins TRBV28 and TRBJ2-6; D uncertain. CDR3 length equals 13 residues. Trimming shortened V by 7 bases and J by 0 bases, and 4 bases separated the two germline ends. Germline V gene lookup returns CDR1 MDHEN and CDR2 SYDVKM. CDR3 bases: TGTGCCAGCACTGCCTCTGGGGCCAACGTCCTGACTTTC. This codes for CASTASGANVLTF.

This clone has a handful of counts. The same CDR3 is also encoded by other DNA sequences in this sample. The chain links TRBV2 to TRBJ2-1; 7 bases agree with TRBD1. J was trimmed by 0 bases and V by 6 bases; bases with no gene match: 2. The germline V gene encodes CDR1 SNHLY and CDR2 FYNNEI. The CDR3 has 14 residues. CDR3 protein: CASRTGSSYNEQFF. In DNA form, the CDR3 reads TGTGCCAGCAGGACAGGGAGCTCCTACAATGAGCAGTTCTTC.

The sample holds a few counts of this clone. V is TRBV18 and J is TRBJ1-1; D possibly corresponds to TRBD1 (5 bases). Trimming pared 5 bases from V and 0 bases from J, leaving 7 bases between. Germline V gene lookup returns CDR1 KGHSH and CDR2 LQKENI. This CDR3 has 13 residues. The CDR3: CASSGAMNTEAFF. For the CDR3, the DNA is TGTGCCAGCTCAGGGGCCATGAACACTGAAGCTTTCTTT.

The chain joins TRBV30 to TRBJ2-1; no definite D call. Germline V lookup: CDR1 GTSNPN, CDR2 SVGIG (reference sequence). This CDR3 contains 11 residues. With 7 bases removed from V and 10 bases from J, the gap between germline ends came to 14 bases. DNA of the CDR3: TGTGCCTCCACAAATTTTAGCGAGCAGTTCTTC. Translated, it gives CASTNFSEQFF. Looking up the rest from reference TRBV30 and TRBJ2-1 gives the full variable domain: SQTIHQWPATLVQPVGSPLSLECTVEGTSNPNLYWYRQAAGRGLQLLFYSVGIGQISSEVPQNLSASRPQDRQFILSSKKLLLSDSGFYLCASTNFSEQFFGPGTRLTVL.

This clone was counted a few times. The CDR3 here is CASSVGTSGGPYNEQFF. As DNA, the CDR3 is TGTGCCAGCAGCGTAGGGACTAGCGGGGGTCCCTACAATGAGCAGTTCTTC. The chain is built from TRBV9 and TRBJ2-1; 13 positions agree with TRBD2. The CDR3 extends over 17 amino acids. CDR1 and CDR2 from the germline V gene are SGDLS and YYNGEE. Trimming cost V 0 bases and J 2 bases; bases outside gene matches: 2.

This clone appeared a few times. The genes are TRBV2 and TRBJ2-2; a weak D match, TRBD1 (6 bases). The CDR3 spans 15 residues. The germline V and J ends were trimmed by 5 bases and 0 bases, with 10 bases remaining between them. Germline CDR1 and CDR2: SNHLY and FYNNEI. DNA of the CDR3: TGTGCCAGCAGTACGGGACACACGAACACCGGGGAGCTGTTTTTT. This encodes CASSTGHTNTGELFF.

This clone has only a few counts. V is TRBV2 and J is TRBJ1-1; maybe TRBD1 (6 bases). V shed 7 bases and J shed 2 bases, with 11 bases lying between them. The CDR3 loop spans 13 amino acids. The V gene's germline CDR1 is SNHLY and CDR2 FYNNEI. The chain's CDR3 is CASKVDSNTEAFF. In nucleotides, the CDR3 is TGTGCCAGCAAAGTGGACAGCAACACTGAAGCTTTCTTT.

A few counts support this clone. This chain connects TRBV7-2 to TRBJ2-7, with TRBD2 matching 9 bases. The length of the CDR3 is 20 residues. J gave up 1 base and V 0 bases, and 16 bases lay outside the gene matches. CDR1 and CDR2 from the germline V gene are SGHTA and FQGNSA. CDR3 DNA: TGTGCCAGCAGCTTAGCGCCCCCGAGTAGCGGGGGCCCTCAATCCTACGAGCAGTACTTC. It specifies CASSLAPPSSGGPQSYEQYF.

The V and J genes are TRBV2 and TRBJ1-1; D call uncertain. The V and J ends lost 0 bases and 11 bases respectively, with 13 bases between them. Germline values: CDR1 SNHLY, CDR2 FYNNEI. This CDR3 contains 13 residues. DNA for the CDR3: TGTGCCAGCAGTGAAGCAGGCAAAACTTCCGCTTTCTTT. Translation gives CASSEAGKTSAFF.

V and J are TRBV11-2 and TRBJ1-4; no clear D gene. Per the germline V gene, CDR1 is SGHAT and CDR2 is FQNNGV. The CDR3 runs to 13 residues. The V gene lost 0 bases and the J gene lost 14 bases, with 13 bases spanning the gap. The CDR3 spells CASSLDQNVNLFF. The CDR3 DNA is TGTGCCAGCAGCTTAGATCAGAACGTCAACCTGTTTTTT.

This chain joins TRBV6-1 and TRBJ2-7, with 9 bases lining up with TRBD1. This CDR3 has 15 residues. Germline V gene lookup returns CDR1 MNHNS and CDR2 SASEGT. V lost 7 bases, J lost 3 bases, and 10 bases stayed unmatched. The CDR3 DNA sequence: TGTGCCAGCACTCCAAATCCGGGACAGGGCTACGAGCAGTACTTC. As protein: CASTPNPGQGYEQYF.

The V gene is TRBV28, the J gene TRBJ1-5, with D tentatively TRBD1 (5 bases). CDR1 MDHEN and CDR2 SYDVKM come from the germline V gene. Trimming shortened V by 2 bases and J by 3 bases, and 8 bases separated the two germline ends. The CDR3 is 14 residues long. CDR3 DNA sequence: TGTGCCAGCAGTTTACTGGGGGACAATCAGCCCCAGCATTTT. Amino acid sequence: CASSLLGDNQPQHF.

The rearrangement joins TRBV7-8 to TRBJ1-5; possibly TRBD1 for D (5 bases). Germline V gene sequence: CDR1 SGHVS, CDR2 FQNEAQ. The CDR3 consists of 15 residues. V lost 3 bases, J lost 4 bases, and 13 bases lay in between. CDR3 sequence reads: CASSFGRVGNQPQHF. The CDR3 coding sequence is TGTGCCAGCAGCTTCGGCAGGGTGGGGAATCAGCCCCAGCATTTT.

In its sample, this clone was seen a few times. This sample also contains other DNA sequences that code for the same CDR3. The J gene is TRBJ2-3, the V gene TRBV29-1, with D possibly being TRBD2 (6 bases). Trimming left V 4 bases short and J 0 bases short, with 14 bases between. The CDR3 covers 15 residues. Germline V gene sequence: CDR1 SQVTM, CDR2 ANQGSEA. The CDR3 protein is CSVAVGLLSTDTQYF. Written as DNA, the CDR3 is TGCAGCGTTGCGGTGGGACTCCTGAGCACAGATACGCAGTATTTT.

In its sample, this clone was seen a few times. The CDR3, as DNA: TGTGCCAGCAGCGGACAGGGTAGTGAAAAACTGTTTTTT. It is translated as CASSGQGSEKLFF. The J gene is TRBJ1-4, the V gene TRBV9; 7 nucleotides match TRBD1. The CDR3 totals 13 residues. Losses at the gene ends were 3 bases for V and 7 bases for J; bases not matched to a gene: 3. Germline V gene data show CDR1 as SGDLS and CDR2 as YYNGEE.

V usage is TRBV13 and J usage is TRBJ1-2; TRBD1 matches 9 bases. Germline assignment: CDR1 PRHDT and CDR2 FYEKMQ (reference sequence). There are 15 residues in the CDR3. V dropped 2 bases and J dropped 4; count of bases not matched to a gene: 5. The CDR3: CASSLRTGEVYGYTF. CDR3 DNA: TGTGCCAGCAGCTTAAGGACAGGGGAAGTCTATGGCTACACCTTC. The complete variable domain, with remaining parts taken from reference TRBV13 and TRBJ1-2, reads AAGVIQSPRHLIKEKRETATLKCYPIPRHDTVYWYQQGPGQDPQFLISFYEKMQSDKGSIPDRFSAQQFSDYHSELNMSSLELGDSALYFCASSLRTGEVYGYTFGSGTRLTVV.

The genes are TRBV9 and TRBJ2-6, with a weak D call TRBD1 (6 bases). CDR3 size: 16 residues. Germline V gene lookup returns CDR1 SGDLS and CDR2 YYNGEE. The V and J ends lost 1 base and 6 bases respectively, with 14 bases between them. The CDR3 nucleotides read TGTGCCAGCAGCGTAACCAACAGGGCAGAGGCCAACGTCCTGACTTTC. As protein: CASSVTNRAEANVLTF.

The rearrangement joins TRBV7-9 to TRBJ1-1, with D uncertain. The germline CDR1 and CDR2 sequences are SEHNR and FQNEAQ (reference sequence). V was trimmed by 1 base and J by 0 bases, leaving 6 bases between them. The length of the CDR3 is 14 residues. In DNA, the CDR3 is TGTGCCAGCAGCTTAGTGTCCATGAACACTGAAGCTTTCTTT. This gives the protein CASSLVSMNTEAFF. The full variable domain, with the rest looked up from reference TRBV7-9 and TRBJ1-1, is DTGVSQNPRHKITKRGQNVTFRCDPISEHNRLYWYRQTLGQGPEFLTYFQNEAQLEKSRLLSDRFSAERPKGSFSTLEIQRTEQGDSAMYLCASSLVSMNTEAFFGQGTRLTVV.

This clone was counted between two and nine times. V gene TRBV6-5 combines with J gene TRBJ1-6; a possible D gene is TRBD1 (5 bases). This CDR3 has 15 amino acids. Per the germline V gene, CDR1 is MNHEY and CDR2 is SVGAGI. Deletions cut 2 bases from V and 6 bases from J, with 11 bases between. CDR3 DNA sequence: TGTGCCAGCAGTTACAGCGGGACGGGTAATTCACCCCTCCACTTT. It is translated as CASSYSGTGNSPLHF.